This entry is about one T cell receptor beta chain. Its specificity is unknown. Germline V gives CDR1 SGHVS, CDR2 FNYEAQ. This CDR3 has 16 residues. Deletions cut 1 base from V and 0 bases from J, with 11 bases between. The sample comes from a study of cytomegalovirus exposure and HLA in healthy donors. Study-level findings and limits: A reported reduction in N-insertions relative to the roughly 640-donor mean was seen in an Asian-associated ancestry cluster in a later analysis.

The PCR was carried out with 60 Vbeta primers and 13 Jbeta primers. Assay: immunoSEQ multiplex PCR; the TCRdb copy retains only in-frame clones and omits some. The profile shows around 180,000 clones, around 75% of them singletons. The receptor was isolated from a woman aged 25 to 39 in good health and CMV-seropositive. The chain is built from TRBV7-6 and TRBJ2-3; unclear D gene. Sequencing input: PBMCs. The CDR3 DNA sequence: TGTGCCAGCAGCTTAGTCCCAGGCCCAAGCACAGATACGCAGTATTTT. Protein: CASSLVPGPSTDTQYF.